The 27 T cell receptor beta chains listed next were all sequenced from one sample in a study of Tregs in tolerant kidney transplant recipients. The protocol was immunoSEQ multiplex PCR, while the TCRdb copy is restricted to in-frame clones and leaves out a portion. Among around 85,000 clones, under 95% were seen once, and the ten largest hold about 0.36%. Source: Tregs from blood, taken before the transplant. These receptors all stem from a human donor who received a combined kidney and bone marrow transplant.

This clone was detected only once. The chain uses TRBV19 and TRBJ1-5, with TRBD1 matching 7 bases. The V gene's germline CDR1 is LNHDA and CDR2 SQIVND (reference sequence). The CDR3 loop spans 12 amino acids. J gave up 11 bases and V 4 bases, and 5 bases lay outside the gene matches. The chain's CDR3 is CASSTLTGSQHF. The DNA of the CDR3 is TGTGCCAGTAGTACCCTGACAGGGTCCCAGCATTTT.

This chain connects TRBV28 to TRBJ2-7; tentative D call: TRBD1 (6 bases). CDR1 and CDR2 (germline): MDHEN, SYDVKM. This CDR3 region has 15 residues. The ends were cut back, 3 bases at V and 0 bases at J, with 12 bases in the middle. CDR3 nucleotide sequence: TGTGCCAGCAGTTTTAGAAGGACAGACTCCTACGAGCAGTACTTC. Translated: CASSFRRTDSYEQYF.

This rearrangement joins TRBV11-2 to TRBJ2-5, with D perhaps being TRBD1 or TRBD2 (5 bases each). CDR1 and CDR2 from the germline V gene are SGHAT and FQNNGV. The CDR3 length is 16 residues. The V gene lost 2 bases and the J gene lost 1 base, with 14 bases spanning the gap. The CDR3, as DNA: TGTGCCAGCAGCTTATTAGTCGGGACGGCCCAAGAGACCCAGTACTTC. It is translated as CASSLLVGTAQETQYF. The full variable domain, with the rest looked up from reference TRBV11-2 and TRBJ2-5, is EAGVAQSPRYKIIEKRQSVAFWCNPISGHATLYWYQQILGQGPKLLIQFQNNGVVDDSQLPKDRFSAERLKGVDSTLKIQPAKLEDSAVYLCASSLLVGTAQETQYFGPGTRLLVL.

The CDR3 DNA reads as TGTGCCAGCAGCGACACTAGCGGTATCCTGACGGGTAAGCAGTACTTC. This encodes CASSDTSGILTGKQYF. The chain joins TRBV7-2 to TRBJ2-7; 8 nucleotides align to TRBD2. V gave up 5 bases and J gave up 8 bases; unmatched junction bases: 17. In germline, CDR1 is SGHTA, CDR2 FQGNSA. The CDR3 consists of 16 residues.

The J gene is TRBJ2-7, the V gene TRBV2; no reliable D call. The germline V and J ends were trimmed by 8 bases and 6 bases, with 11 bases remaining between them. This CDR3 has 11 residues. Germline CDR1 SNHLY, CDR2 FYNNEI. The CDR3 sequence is CASLQSAEQYF. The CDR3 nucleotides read TGTGCCAGCCTTCAATCGGCCGAGCAGTACTTC.

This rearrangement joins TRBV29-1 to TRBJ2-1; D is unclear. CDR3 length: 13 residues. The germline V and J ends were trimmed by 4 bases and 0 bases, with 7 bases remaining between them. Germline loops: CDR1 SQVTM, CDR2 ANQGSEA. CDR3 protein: CSVGTYSYNEQFF. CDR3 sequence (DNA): TGCAGCGTTGGAACTTACTCCTACAATGAGCAGTTCTTC.

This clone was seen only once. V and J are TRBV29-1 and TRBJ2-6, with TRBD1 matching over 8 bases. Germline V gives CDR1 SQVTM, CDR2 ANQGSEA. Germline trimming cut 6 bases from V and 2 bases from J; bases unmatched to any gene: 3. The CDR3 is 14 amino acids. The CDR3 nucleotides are TGCAGCGTGGTACAGGGGGCTGGGGCCAACGTCCTGACTTTC. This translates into CSVVQGAGANVLTF.

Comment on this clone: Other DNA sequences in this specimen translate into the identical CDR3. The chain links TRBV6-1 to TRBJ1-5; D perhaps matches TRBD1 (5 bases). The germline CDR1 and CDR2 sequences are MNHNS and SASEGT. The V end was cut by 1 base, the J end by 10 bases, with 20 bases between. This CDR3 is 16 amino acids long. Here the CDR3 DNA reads TGTGCCAGCAGTGAAGGGGCCCCCCAGGGCAAGATCCCCCAGCATTTT. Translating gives CASSEGAPQGKIPQHF.

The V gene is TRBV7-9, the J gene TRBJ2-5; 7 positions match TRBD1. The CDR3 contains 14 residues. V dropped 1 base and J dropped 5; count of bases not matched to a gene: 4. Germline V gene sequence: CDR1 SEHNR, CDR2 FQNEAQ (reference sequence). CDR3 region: CASSLGGGSETQYF. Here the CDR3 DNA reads TGTGCCAGCAGCTTAGGAGGGGGCTCGGAGACCCAGTACTTC.

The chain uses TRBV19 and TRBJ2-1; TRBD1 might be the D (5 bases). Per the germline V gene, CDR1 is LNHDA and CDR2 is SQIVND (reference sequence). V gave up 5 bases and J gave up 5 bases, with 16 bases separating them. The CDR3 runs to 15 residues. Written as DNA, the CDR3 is TGTGCCAGTAGTCGGGCAGGGCCACCAAACAATGAGCAGTTCTTC. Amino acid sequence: CASSRAGPPNNEQFF.

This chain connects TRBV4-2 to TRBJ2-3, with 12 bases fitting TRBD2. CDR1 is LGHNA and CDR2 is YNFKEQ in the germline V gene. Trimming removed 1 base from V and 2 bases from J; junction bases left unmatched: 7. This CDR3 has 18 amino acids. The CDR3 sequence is CASSQVLGLAGFTDTQYF. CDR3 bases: TGTGCCAGCAGCCAAGTGCTAGGACTAGCGGGGTTCACAGATACGCAGTATTTT.

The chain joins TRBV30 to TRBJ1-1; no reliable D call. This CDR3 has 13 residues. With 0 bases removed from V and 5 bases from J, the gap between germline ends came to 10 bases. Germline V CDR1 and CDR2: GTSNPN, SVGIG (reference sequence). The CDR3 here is CAWSVNTGTEAFF. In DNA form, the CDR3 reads TGTGCCTGGAGTGTAAATACGGGGACTGAAGCTTTCTTT. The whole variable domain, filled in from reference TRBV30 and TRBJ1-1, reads SQTIHQWPATLVQPVGSPLSLECTVEGTSNPNLYWYRQAAGRGLQLLFYSVGIGQISSEVPQNLSASRPQDRQFILSSKKLLLSDSGFYLCAWSVNTGTEAFFGQGTRLTVV.

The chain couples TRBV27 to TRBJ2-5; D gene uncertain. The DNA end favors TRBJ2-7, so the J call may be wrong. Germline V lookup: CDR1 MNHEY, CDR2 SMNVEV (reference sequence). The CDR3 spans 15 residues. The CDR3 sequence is CASSRKGAGPYEQYF. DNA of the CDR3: TGTGCCAGCAGTCGAAAAGGCGCCGGCCCCTACGAGCAGTACTTC.

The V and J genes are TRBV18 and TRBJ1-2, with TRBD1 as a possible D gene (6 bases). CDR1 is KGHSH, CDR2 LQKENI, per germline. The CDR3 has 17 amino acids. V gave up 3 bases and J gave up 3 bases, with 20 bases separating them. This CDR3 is CASSPDLGGPGHYGYTF. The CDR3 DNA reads TGTGCCAGCTCACCCGATCTTGGGGGCCCGGGCCACTATGGCTACACCTTC.

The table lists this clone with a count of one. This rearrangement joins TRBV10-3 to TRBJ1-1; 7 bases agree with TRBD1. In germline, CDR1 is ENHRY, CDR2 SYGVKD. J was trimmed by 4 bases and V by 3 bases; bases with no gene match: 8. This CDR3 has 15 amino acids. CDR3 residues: CAISDQTGKFTEAFF. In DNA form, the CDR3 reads TGTGCCATCAGTGACCAGACAGGGAAGTTCACTGAAGCTTTCTTT.

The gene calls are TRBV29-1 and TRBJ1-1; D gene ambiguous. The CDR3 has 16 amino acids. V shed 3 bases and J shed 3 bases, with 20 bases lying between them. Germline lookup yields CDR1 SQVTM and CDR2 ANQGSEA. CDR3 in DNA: TGCAGCGTTGATCCCCGGAGAAGGGATCCGGACACTGAAGCTTTCTTT. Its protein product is CSVDPRRRDPDTEAFF.

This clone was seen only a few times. The CDR3 region is CASSPPAMGQYRETQYF. The CDR3 nucleotides are TGTGCCAGCAGTCCACCAGCTATGGGACAGTACCGTGAGACCCAGTACTTC. This chain uses TRBV27 with TRBJ2-5, with 7 nucleotides matching TRBD1. Germline V gene lookup returns CDR1 MNHEY and CDR2 SMNVEV (reference sequence). Unmatched junction bases numbered 17, after V lost 5 bases and J lost 5 bases. The length of the CDR3 is 17 residues.

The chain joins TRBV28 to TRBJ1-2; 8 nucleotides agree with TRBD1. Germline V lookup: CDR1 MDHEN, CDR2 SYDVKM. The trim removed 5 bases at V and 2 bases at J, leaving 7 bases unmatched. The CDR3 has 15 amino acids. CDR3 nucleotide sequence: TGTGCCAGCAGTAAAGACTACAGGGGGAACTATGGCTACACCTTC. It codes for CASSKDYRGNYGYTF.

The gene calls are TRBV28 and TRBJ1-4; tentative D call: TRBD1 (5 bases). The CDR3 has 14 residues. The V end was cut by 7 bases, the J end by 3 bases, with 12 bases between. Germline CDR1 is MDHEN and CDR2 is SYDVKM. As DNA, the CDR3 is TGTGCCAGCACCTCGGGGGGGGCTAATGAAAAACTGTTTTTT. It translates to CASTSGGANEKLFF.

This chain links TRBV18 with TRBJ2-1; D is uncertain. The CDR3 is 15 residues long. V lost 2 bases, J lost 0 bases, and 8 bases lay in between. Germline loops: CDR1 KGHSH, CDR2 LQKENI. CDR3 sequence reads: CASSPAEVSYNEQFF. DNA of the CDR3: TGTGCCAGCTCACCAGCAGAAGTCTCCTACAATGAGCAGTTCTTC.

This CDR3 reads CASSLPGGDTQYF. CDR3 bases: TGTGCCAGCAGTTTACCAGGGGGAGATACGCAGTATTTT. The chain uses TRBV28 and TRBJ2-3; 7 bases map to TRBD1. Trimming cost V 2 bases and J 5 bases; bases outside gene matches: 1. The germline gives CDR1 MDHEN, CDR2 SYDVKM. The CDR3 has 13 amino acids.

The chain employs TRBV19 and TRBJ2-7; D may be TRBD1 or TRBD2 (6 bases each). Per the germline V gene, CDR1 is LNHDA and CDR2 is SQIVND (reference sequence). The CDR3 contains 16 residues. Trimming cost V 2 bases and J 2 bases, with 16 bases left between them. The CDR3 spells CASSIPGGDGAYEQYF. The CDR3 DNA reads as TGTGCCAGTAGTATACCCGGGGGCGACGGGGCCTACGAGCAGTACTTC.

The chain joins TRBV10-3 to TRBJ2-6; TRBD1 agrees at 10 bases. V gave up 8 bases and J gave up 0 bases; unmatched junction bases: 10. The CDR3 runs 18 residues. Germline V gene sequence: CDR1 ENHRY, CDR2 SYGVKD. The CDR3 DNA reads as TGTGCCATCGGGCCGAGGACAGGGGGGCGCTCTGGGGCCAACGTCCTGACTTTC. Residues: CAIGPRTGGRSGANVLTF.

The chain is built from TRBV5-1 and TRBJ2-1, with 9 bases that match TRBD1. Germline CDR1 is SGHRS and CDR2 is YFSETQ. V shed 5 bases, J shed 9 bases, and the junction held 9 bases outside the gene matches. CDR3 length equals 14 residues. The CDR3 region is CASRPGTGSVEQFF. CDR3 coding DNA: TGCGCCAGCAGACCCGGGACAGGGTCCGTTGAGCAGTTCTTC.

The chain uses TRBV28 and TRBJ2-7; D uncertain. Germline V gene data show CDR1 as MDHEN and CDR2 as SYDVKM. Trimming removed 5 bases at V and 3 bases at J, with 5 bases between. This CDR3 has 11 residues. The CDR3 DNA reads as TGTGCCAGCAGTCAAGTCTACGAGCAGTACTTC. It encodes CASSQVYEQYF.

The CDR3 spells CASSLAASFDEQFF. In DNA, the CDR3 is TGTGCCAGCAGCTTAGCTGCTAGCTTCGATGAGCAGTTCTTC. The gene calls are TRBV7-2 and TRBJ2-1; TRBD2 is a possible D gene (5 bases). Germline lookup yields CDR1 SGHTA and CDR2 FQGNSA. The length of the CDR3 is 14 residues. The germline V and J ends were trimmed by 0 bases and 8 bases, with 11 bases remaining between them.

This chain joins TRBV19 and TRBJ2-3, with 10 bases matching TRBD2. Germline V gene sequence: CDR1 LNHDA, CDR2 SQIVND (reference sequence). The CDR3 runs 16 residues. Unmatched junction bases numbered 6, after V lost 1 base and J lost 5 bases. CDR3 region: CASSIAAGGPRDTQYF. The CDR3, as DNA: TGTGCCAGTAGTATAGCAGCGGGAGGGCCCCGAGATACGCAGTATTTT.